The rows below give T cell receptor beta chains drawn from one sample of a study of T cell responses to AZD1222 COVID-19 vaccine. The assay was immunoSEQ multiplex PCR, and TCRdb's table has in-frame clones only and misses some. The sample has tens of thousands of clones; 83% are singletons. Sequencing used peripheral blood, obtained 28 days after the second AZD1222 dose. These TCRs come from an adult who received the AZD1222 COVID-19 vaccine. The CDR3 runs from the conserved cysteine through the conserved F or W. Fields, in order: clone size, D gene, J gene, V gene, CDR3 protein, CDR3 DNA. D genes are given only for firm matches. Size values are once, few and many counts, or a class for expanded clones, and some rows have none.

>.|TRBD2|TRBJ2-7|TRBV7-9
CASSSVAGGSYEQYF
TGTGCCAGCAGCTCCGTAGCGGGAGGGTCCTACGAGCAGTACTTC
>.|TRBD1|TRBJ1-2|TRBV29-1
CSAKTGNYGYTF
TGCAGCGCCAAGACAGGGAACTATGGCTACACCTTC
>.|.|TRBJ1-6|TRBV19
CASSFGTANSPLHF
TGTGCCAGTAGTTTCGGGACGGCTAATTCACCCCTCCACTTT
>.|.|TRBJ2-7|TRBV19
CASSGRVFWTDEQYF
TGTGCCAGTAGTGGCAGGGTATTCTGGACAGACGAGCAGTACTTC
>once|.|TRBJ2-5|TRBV5-4
CASSLGPGKETQYF
TGTGCCAGCAGCTTGGGCCCAGGGAAGGAGACCCAGTACTTC
>.|TRBD1|TRBJ1-5|TRBV27
CASSLTGTSNQPQHF
TGTGCCAGCAGTTTGACAGGGACTAGCAATCAGCCCCAGCATTTT
>.|TRBD2|TRBJ2-2|TRBV7-9
CASSKLAGGSGELFF
TGTGCCAGCAGTAAACTAGCGGGAGGGTCCGGGGAGCTGTTTTTT
>.|.|TRBJ1-5|TRBV6-2/TRBV6-3
CASSSGQPQHF
TGTGCCAGCAGTTCTGGTCAGCCCCAGCATTTT
>.|TRBD2|TRBJ2-1|TRBV29-1
CSVTGTRSSNEQFF
TGCAGCGTTACCGGGACTAGAAGTTCGAATGAGCAGTTCTTC
>.|.|TRBJ2-7|TRBV24-1
CATSDSTGHEQYF
TGTGCCACCAGTGATTCCACAGGCCACGAGCAGTACTTC
>.|TRBD1|TRBJ1-3|TRBV28
CASGSTGSGNTIYF
TGTGCCAGCGGGTCGACAGGGTCTGGAAACACCATATATTTT
>.|.|TRBJ2-7|TRBV5-4
CASSPGGSATYEQYF
TGTGCCAGCAGCCCGGGGGGCAGCGCCACCTACGAGCAGTACTTC
>.|TRBD2|TRBJ2-2|TRBV2
CASRLAGGPSGELFF
TGTGCCAGCAGGCTAGCGGGAGGGCCCTCCGGGGAGCTGTTTTTT
>.|.|TRBJ1-2|TRBV5-1
CASSSGTDHGNYGYTF
TGCGCCAGCAGCTCCGGGACGGACCATGGGAACTATGGCTACACCTTC